One sample yielded the 31 T cell receptor beta chains listed below, sequenced in a study of OX40 agonist ivuxolimab in advanced cancers. Produced via immunoSEQ multiplex PCR; TCRdb's table is partial and in-frame only. The sample lists over 20,000 clones; roughly 83% were seen once. This sample comprised CD4+ or CD8+ T cells sorted from blood, obtained in a trial of the OX40 agonist ivuxolimab. These receptors all stem from an adult with an advanced solid tumor such as melanoma, head and neck, liver or kidney cancer.

The chain has TRBV29-1 and TRBJ1-3; 7 bases map to TRBD1. With 2 bases clipped from V and 4 bases from J, the junction kept 8 bases outside the gene matches. The CDR3 consists of 15 residues. The V gene's germline CDR1 is SQVTM and CDR2 ANQGSEA. The CDR3, as DNA: TGCAGCGTTGAATACAGGGGACCGATCGGAAACACCATATATTTT. Translated: CSVEYRGPIGNTIYF.

About this clone itself: A read error may produce the germline difference seen at one junction end. The chain is built from TRBV9 and TRBJ2-7, with a possible D match to TRBD2 (6 bases). There are 15 residues in the CDR3. The V gene's germline CDR1 is SGDLS and CDR2 YYNGEE. CDR3 sequence: CASSQEGGRSYEQYF. The CDR3 region has the DNA TGCGCCAGCAGCCAAGAGGGAGGCAGATCCTACGAGCAGTACTTC.

The chain joins TRBV27 to TRBJ1-1; a weak D match, TRBD1 (6 bases). The CDR3 totals 14 residues. V dropped 5 bases and J dropped 1 base, with 11 bases sitting between them. CDR1 MNHEY and CDR2 SMNVEV come from the germline V gene (reference sequence). CDR3 sequence reads: CASSMGQTNTEAFF. The CDR3 DNA reads as TGTGCCAGCAGTATGGGACAAACGAACACTGAAGCTTTCTTT.

The rearrangement uses TRBV19 and TRBJ2-7; D not resolved. The CDR3 has 13 residues. Per germline, CDR1 LNHDA and CDR2 SQIVND (reference sequence). The V gene lost 2 bases and the J gene lost 2 bases, with 7 bases spanning the gap. CDR3 residues: CASSITIAYEQYF. DNA for the CDR3: TGTGCCAGTAGTATAACTATCGCCTACGAGCAGTACTTC.

V gene TRBV4-1 combines with J gene TRBJ1-5; D perhaps matches TRBD1 (5 bases). The CDR3 is 15 amino acids. Trimming removed 4 bases from V and 6 bases from J, with 16 bases in between. Germline V CDR1 and CDR2: MGHRA, YSYEKL. The CDR3 region has the DNA TGCGCCAGCAGCCTGACTTGGGCCGGGGGTCAGCCCCAGCATTTT. Encoded protein: CASSLTWAGGQPQHF.

The chain couples TRBV15 to TRBJ1-1, with D possibly TRBD1 on 5 matching bases. The CDR3 has 17 residues. V was pared by 0 bases and J by 3 bases, with 17 bases between. In germline, CDR1 is LNHNV, CDR2 YYDKDF (reference sequence). CDR3 bases: TGTGCCACCAGCAGAGATGGGTACGGCGGGGGGGACACTGAAGCTTTCTTT. This sequence encodes CATSRDGYGGGDTEAFF.

The J gene is TRBJ1-2, the V gene TRBV4-1; D gene uncertain. Germline assignment: CDR1 MGHRA and CDR2 YSYEKL. The CDR3 runs to 13 residues. Deletions cut 1 base from V and 4 bases from J, with 7 bases between. The chain's CDR3 is CASSQGGPYGYTF. The CDR3 coding sequence is TGCGCCAGCAGCCAAGGCGGACCCTATGGCTACACCTTC.

The chain carries TRBV9 and TRBJ2-7; weak D call: TRBD2 (6 bases). V lost 3 bases and J lost 2, with 12 bases in between. The CDR3 sequence is 14 residues long. Per germline, CDR1 SGDLS and CDR2 YYNGEE. The CDR3, as DNA: TGTGCCAGCAGCGAGGGACTGATAACCTACGAGCAGTACTTC. Encoded protein: CASSEGLITYEQYF.

This clone was recorded at least ten times. The chain employs TRBV7-9 and TRBJ1-3; D gene unclear. The germline V and J ends were trimmed by 1 base and 3 bases, with 10 bases remaining between them. The CDR3 length is 15 residues. Germline CDR1 reads SEHNR; CDR2 reads FQNEAQ (reference sequence). The CDR3 DNA reads TGTGCCAGCAGCTTAGAGTCTTCAGGTGGAAACACCATATATTTT. This encodes CASSLESSGGNTIYF.

This chain joins TRBV7-6 and TRBJ2-7; D possibly matches TRBD1 or TRBD2 (5 bases each). The CDR3 covers 15 residues. V lost 5 bases, J lost 4 bases, and 18 bases lay in between. Germline CDR1 is SGHVS and CDR2 is FNYEAQ. The CDR3 DNA reads as TGTGCCAGCAGCCCCGGGACGGAGGTAGTGTACGAGCAGTACTTC. Residues: CASSPGTEVVYEQYF.

V usage is TRBV14 and J usage is TRBJ1-1; D not certain. The germline gives CDR1 SGHDN, CDR2 FVKESK. The V and J ends lost 6 bases and 10 bases respectively, with 24 bases between them. The CDR3 is made up of 15 amino acids. For the CDR3, the DNA is TGTGCCAGCAGTCACATTCCGGCAAACACAAAGTTAGCTTTCTTT. Its translation: CASSHIPANTKLAFF.

V and J are TRBV9 and TRBJ1-2, with D perhaps TRBD1 (5 bases). There are 16 residues in the CDR3. Trimming shortened V by 0 bases and J by 7 bases, and 19 bases separated the two germline ends. CDR1 SGDLS and CDR2 YYNGEE come from the germline V gene. The CDR3 bases are TGTGCCAGCAGCGTAGGATTGGGACGCGGTGGGGGTGGCTACACCTTC. It codes for CASSVGLGRGGGGYTF.

The chain combines TRBV9 with TRBJ2-7; D remains unclear. The CDR3 consists of 13 residues. The germline V gene encodes CDR1 SGDLS and CDR2 YYNGEE. Trimming stripped 3 bases from V and 7 bases from J, with 14 bases between. The CDR3 spells CASSDTGHGEQYF. The DNA for the CDR3 is TGTGCCAGCAGCGATACCGGGCACGGGGAGCAGTACTTC.

The chain uses TRBV27 and TRBJ2-7; TRBD1 agrees at 10 bases. The CDR3 is made up of 15 amino acids. J lost 4 bases, V lost 5 bases, and 8 bases had no gene match. Germline V gives CDR1 MNHEY, CDR2 SMNVEV (reference sequence). The CDR3 coding sequence is TGTGCCAGCAGTCCTCTGACAGGGGGCGGGTACGAGCAGTACTTC. It yields the protein CASSPLTGGGYEQYF.

J is TRBJ2-5 and V is TRBV27; the D gene is possibly TRBD1 (6 bases). Germline V lookup: CDR1 MNHEY, CDR2 SMNVEV (reference sequence). The CDR3 spans 14 residues. The V end was cut by 6 bases, the J end by 1 base, with 12 bases between. The CDR3 sequence: CASRPTGRQETQYF. The DNA for the CDR3 is TGTGCCAGCAGACCCACAGGGCGCCAAGAGACCCAGTACTTC.

This clone is a singleton in its sample. V gene TRBV7-4 combines with J gene TRBJ1-4, with D uncertain. The V gene's germline CDR1 is SGHVT and CDR2 SQSDAQ. Trimming took off 3 bases at V and 0 bases at J, with 14 bases between the two ends. This CDR3 contains 17 residues. This CDR3 is CASSFHRNRATNEKLFF. DNA for the CDR3: TGTGCCAGCAGCTTCCACCGTAACAGAGCAACTAATGAAAAACTGTTTTTT.

The chain is built from TRBV7-9 and TRBJ1-4; maybe TRBD1 (6 bases). From germline, CDR1 is SEHNR and CDR2 FQNEAQ (reference sequence). The CDR3 covers 14 residues. The V and J ends lost 1 base and 7 bases respectively, with 10 bases between them. The CDR3 here is CASSLEGGGEKLFF. Here the CDR3 DNA reads TGTGCCAGCAGCTTAGAAGGGGGTGGTGAAAAACTGTTTTTT.

V and J are TRBV5-6 and TRBJ2-1; no firm D call. CDR1 SGHDT and CDR2 YYEEEE come from the germline V gene. This CDR3 contains 13 residues. V gave up 1 base and J gave up 7 bases, with 9 bases separating them. The CDR3, as DNA: TGTGCCAGCAGCTTGCTTAGGAAGAATGAGCAGTTCTTC. Protein product: CASSLLRKNEQFF.

CDR3 nucleotides: TGTGCCACCAGCAGAGACCTCTATCCGGACAGGGGGCGCGGCTACACCTTC. It yields the protein CATSRDLYPDRGRGYTF. The gene calls are TRBV15 and TRBJ1-2; TRBD1 aligns across 11 bases. Germline CDR1 LNHNV, CDR2 YYDKDF (reference sequence). V lost 0 bases to trimming and J lost 8 bases; unmatched junction nucleotides: 11. The CDR3 spans 17 residues.

This chain uses TRBV6-1 with TRBJ2-6, with 9 bases identical to TRBD1. This CDR3 is 16 amino acids long. The germline V gene encodes CDR1 MNHNS and CDR2 SASEGT. The junction had 6 bases not matched to a gene; V was cut back by 3 bases and J by 6 bases. The CDR3 bases are TGTGCCAGCAGTGAGCGGGACAGGGTGCCGGCCAACGTCCTGACTTTC. Its protein product is CASSERDRVPANVLTF.

This clone was found a few times. CDR3 amino acids: CASSQYRGNTGELFF. The DNA for the CDR3 is TGCGCCAGCAGCCAGTATAGAGGAAACACCGGGGAGCTGTTTTTT. The chain is built from TRBV4-1 and TRBJ2-2; D is undetermined. The CDR3 length is 15 residues. V lost 3 bases and J lost 2, with 10 bases in between. The V gene's germline CDR1 is MGHRA and CDR2 YSYEKL.

This chain links TRBV30 with TRBJ2-7, with D possibly being TRBD1 (5 bases). Germline V gene sequence: CDR1 GTSNPN, CDR2 SVGIG (reference sequence). Trimming took off 5 bases at V and 3 bases at J, with 8 bases between the two ends. CDR3 size: 11 residues. The CDR3 nucleotides read TGTGCCTGGCGCACAGGCTACGAGCAGTACTTC. As protein: CAWRTGYEQYF.

The chain couples TRBV12-5 to TRBJ2-1; no definite D call. This CDR3 has 15 residues. CDR1 is LGHNT and CDR2 is FRNRAP in the germline V gene. Trimming cost V 0 bases and J 4 bases, with 10 bases left between them. This CDR3 reads CASGLVSVKYNEQFF. DNA for the CDR3: TGTGCTAGTGGTTTGGTATCGGTAAAGTACAATGAGCAGTTCTTC.

The chain uses TRBV9 and TRBJ2-7; D gene ambiguous. Trimming removed 0 bases from V and 0 bases from J, with 16 bases in between. The germline V gene encodes CDR1 SGDLS and CDR2 YYNGEE. The CDR3 has 17 amino acids. The CDR3 coding sequence is TGTGCCAGCAGCGTAGGAAGGGCGGAATGGGGCTCCTACGAGCAGTACTTC. Residues: CASSVGRAEWGSYEQYF.

Many counts were recorded for this clone. The chain links TRBV27 to TRBJ2-5; D unresolved. Germline-derived CDR1 and CDR2 are MNHEY and SMNVEV (reference sequence). Trimming pared 3 bases from V and 2 bases from J, leaving 10 bases between. This CDR3 has 14 amino acids. For the CDR3, the DNA is TGTGCCAGCAGTTTGCTCGCGGAGCAAGAGACCCAGTACTTC. It translates to CASSLLAEQETQYF.

The V gene is TRBV6-5, the J gene TRBJ1-2, with D hard to call. Germline lookup yields CDR1 MNHEY and CDR2 SVGAGI. V lost 3 bases to trimming and J lost 6 bases, with 11 bases between them. CDR3 length: 13 residues. CDR3 coding DNA: TGTGCCAGCAGTTATTCCCAGTCAGATGGCTACACCTTC. Protein: CASSYSQSDGYTF.

The table lists this clone with a count of one. The chain combines TRBV7-5 with TRBJ2-6; the table calls TRBD1, which could not be checked here. TRBV7-5 is given as a pseudogene. This CDR3 spans 13 amino acids. The CDR3 DNA reads TGTGCCAGAATACAAAGTCGGGCCAACGTCCTGACTTTC. Its translation is CARIQSRANVLTF.

The J gene is TRBJ2-7, the V gene TRBV4-3; TRBD1 matches 8 bases. The germline V gene has CDR1 LGHNA and CDR2 YSLEER. The V gene end was trimmed by 5 bases and the J gene end by 2 bases; junction bases not matched to a gene: 5. The CDR3 loop spans 14 amino acids. CDR3 region: CASSTGQGAYEQYF. The CDR3 DNA reads TGCGCCAGCAGCACCGGACAGGGCGCCTACGAGCAGTACTTC.

The chain joins TRBV4-3 to TRBJ2-5; 7 nucleotides agree with TRBD2. The J call may be faulty, since TRBJ2-7 better matches the DNA end. Germline CDR1 reads LGHNA; CDR2 reads YSLEER. The length of the CDR3 is 17 residues. DNA for the CDR3: TGCGCCAGCAGCCCTTACTACGGCGGGAGATCCCCCTACGAGCAGTACTTC. Amino acids: CASSPYYGGRSPYEQYF.

The chain combines TRBV7-2 with TRBJ1-5; the match to TRBD1 covers 12 bases. The V gene end was trimmed by 4 bases and the J gene end by 6 bases; junction bases not matched to a gene: 7. Germline V gives CDR1 SGHTA, CDR2 FQGNSA. This CDR3 has 16 amino acids. The CDR3 sequence is CASSSPGQGAGQPQHF. The DNA for the CDR3 is TGTGCCAGCAGCTCCCCGGGACAGGGGGCTGGTCAGCCCCAGCATTTT.

This clone was detected a few times. J is TRBJ2-2 and V is TRBV19; D unclear. Germline V lookup: CDR1 LNHDA, CDR2 SQIVND (reference sequence). Trimming removed 3 bases from V and 5 bases from J, with 4 bases in between. The CDR3 sequence is 12 residues long. CDR3 DNA: TGTGCCAGTAGTATCGGTACCGGGGAGCTGTTTTTT. This gives the protein CASSIGTGELFF. The whole variable domain, remainder taken from reference TRBV19 and TRBJ2-2, is DGGITQSPKYLFRKEGQNVTLSCEQNLNHDAMYWYRQDPGQGLRLIYYSQIVNDFQKGDIAEGYSVSREKKESFPLTVTSAQKNPTAFYLCASSIGTGELFFGEGSRLTVL.